The 21 T cell receptor beta chains presented below share a single source sample, sequenced in a study of cytomegalovirus exposure and HLA in healthy donors. With 60 Vbeta and 13 Jbeta primers, the PCR was carried out. Sequencing used immunoSEQ multiplex PCR; TCRdb keeps in-frame clones, though not all of them. The sample lists approximately 190,000 clones, around four fifths occurring once. Sequencing input: PBMCs. The receptors stem from a woman aged 18-29 years in good health and CMV-seronegative.

This sequence joins TRBV6-1 and TRBJ2-7, with D maybe TRBD2 (6 bases). Per germline, CDR1 MNHNS and CDR2 SASEGT. CDR3 size: 14 residues. Trimming left V 5 bases short and J 2 bases short, with 13 bases between. CDR3: CASSRETSPYEQYF. In nucleotides, the CDR3 is TGTGCCAGCAGTAGAGAGACTAGTCCCTACGAGCAGTACTTC.

The rearrangement joins TRBV18 to TRBJ1-1, with 8 nucleotides matching TRBD1. Germline V gene data show CDR1 as KGHSH and CDR2 as LQKENI. This CDR3 region has 16 residues. The ends lost 0 bases at V and 2 bases at J; junction bases unmatched: 5. CDR3 loop: CASSPPKDRVNTEAFF. CDR3 nucleotide sequence: TGTGCCAGCTCACCACCAAAGGACAGGGTAAACACTGAAGCTTTCTTT.

The rearrangement uses TRBV7-9 and TRBJ2-3; 8 nucleotides line up with TRBD2. Per the germline V gene, CDR1 is SEHNR and CDR2 is FQNEAQ (reference sequence). V was clipped by 4 bases and J by 5 bases; unmatched bases: 17. The CDR3 has 18 amino acids. The CDR3: CASSWGTTTGSGGDTQYF. CDR3 in DNA: TGTGCCAGCAGCTGGGGGACTACTACCGGGAGCGGGGGAGATACGCAGTATTTT.

This clone was observed a single time. The chain recombines TRBV7-5 with TRBJ1-3. TRBV7-5 is tagged as a pseudogene. The CDR3 runs to 17 residues. CDR3 nucleotides: TGTGTCAGAACAAAACGAGTTGCCATACTCTCTGGAAACACCATATATTTT. Translating it yields CVRTKRVAILSGNTIYF.

The rearrangement joins TRBV28 to TRBJ1-4; 10 nucleotides line up with TRBD1. Germline CDR1 and CDR2: MDHEN and SYDVKM. The CDR3 sequence is 16 residues long. The ends lost 6 bases at V and 2 bases at J; junction bases unmatched: 6. The CDR3 spells CASRLGQGWTNEKLFF. Written as DNA, the CDR3 is TGTGCCAGCAGATTGGGACAGGGGTGGACTAATGAAAAACTGTTTTTT.

This clone was detected only once. The chain employs TRBV2 and TRBJ2-5; D uncertain. Near its end, the DNA agrees better with TRBJ2-7, so the J call may be wrong. The CDR3 runs 13 residues. From germline, CDR1 is SNHLY and CDR2 FYNNEI. The CDR3 region has the DNA TGTGCCAGCAGTGAACAGGTATCCTACGAGCAGTACTTC. This gives the protein CASSEQVSYEQYF.

This chain links TRBV6-5 with TRBJ1-1; TRBD1 is a possible D gene (6 bases). Trimming took off 7 bases at V and 7 bases at J, with 13 bases between the two ends. Germline assignment: CDR1 MNHEY and CDR2 SVGAGI. CDR3 length: 12 residues. The CDR3 sequence is CASKLGQSEAFF. The CDR3 DNA follows: TGTGCCAGCAAGTTAGGACAGAGTGAAGCTTTCTTT.

This clone was detected only a few times. V usage is TRBV7-9 and J usage is TRBJ1-1; D possibly corresponds to TRBD1 (5 bases). V was cut by 6 bases and J by 9 bases, with 20 bases left in between. The CDR3 has 14 amino acids. Germline loops: CDR1 SEHNR, CDR2 FQNEAQ (reference sequence). This chain's CDR3 is CASRPGQKRGQAFF. As DNA, the CDR3 is TGTGCCAGCAGACCCGGACAAAAGCGGGGCCAAGCTTTCTTT.

The chain joins TRBV5-8 to TRBJ2-1; 10 bases align to TRBD2. J was trimmed by 8 bases and V by 4 bases; bases with no gene match: 9. The CDR3 totals 15 residues. Germline V gene sequence: CDR1 SGHTS, CDR2 YDEGEE. Here the CDR3 DNA reads TGTGCCAGCAGCAAATCTAGCGGGAGTTTCCATGAGCAGTTCTTC. It encodes CASSKSSGSFHEQFF.

This chain connects TRBV4-2 to TRBJ2-3; 11 bases align to TRBD2. The V gene end was trimmed by 0 bases and the J gene end by 0 bases; junction bases not matched to a gene: 8. CDR3 size: 19 residues. CDR1 and CDR2 (germline): LGHNA, YNFKEQ. CDR3 residues: CASSQDRASGGISTDTQYF. CDR3 nucleotides: TGTGCCAGCAGCCAAGACAGGGCTAGCGGGGGGATTAGCACAGATACGCAGTATTTT.

Only a few counts were recorded for this clone. This rearrangement joins TRBV7-9 to TRBJ2-1; 7 bases align to TRBD2. The CDR3 length is 15 residues. Per germline, CDR1 SEHNR and CDR2 FQNEAQ (reference sequence). V trimming: 4 bases; J trimming: 9 bases; junction bases outside the gene matches: 12. DNA for the CDR3: TGTGCCAGCAGCTGGGGGGGAGGCCAACCGGGTGAGCAGTTCTTC. This sequence encodes CASSWGGGQPGEQFF.

This chain links TRBV7-9 with TRBJ2-1; no clear D gene. CDR1 and CDR2 (germline): SEHNR, FQNEAQ (reference sequence). This CDR3 is 14 amino acids long. Trimming left V 1 base short and J 7 bases short, with 11 bases between. CDR3 loop: CASSLDYGFNEQFF. In DNA form, the CDR3 reads TGTGCCAGCAGCTTAGACTATGGCTTTAATGAGCAGTTCTTC. The full variable domain, its missing parts supplied by reference TRBV7-9 and TRBJ2-1, is DTGVSQNPRHKITKRGQNVTFRCDPISEHNRLYWYRQTLGQGPEFLTYFQNEAQLEKSRLLSDRFSAERPKGSFSTLEIQRTEQGDSAMYLCASSLDYGFNEQFFGPGTRLTVL.

This chain connects TRBV5-5 to TRBJ1-2, with D possibly TRBD1 on 5 matching bases. V shed 0 bases and J shed 5 bases, with 11 bases lying between them. This CDR3 has 14 amino acids. The germline CDR1 and CDR2 sequences are SGHKS and YYEKEE (reference sequence). The CDR3 region has the DNA TGTGCCAGCAGCTTGGGACAGAGAGAATATGGCTACACCTTC. It translates to CASSLGQREYGYTF.

This clone came up once. The rearrangement joins TRBV27 to TRBJ2-7, with 9 bases matching TRBD1. Trimming took 5 bases from V and 5 from J; bases not matched to a gene: 10. Germline V gene sequence: CDR1 MNHEY, CDR2 SMNVEV (reference sequence). The CDR3 is 15 residues long. The CDR3 loop reads CASSPSTGGENEQYF. CDR3 nucleotide sequence: TGTGCCAGCAGTCCATCGACAGGGGGGGAAAACGAGCAGTACTTC.

This rearrangement joins TRBV5-6 to TRBJ2-2; D gene unclear. Germline V gene lookup returns CDR1 SGHDT and CDR2 YYEEEE. Deletions cut 2 bases from V and 6 bases from J, with 5 bases between. This CDR3 has 12 residues. The CDR3 reads CASSLTAGELFF. CDR3 bases: TGTGCCAGCAGCTTAACGGCCGGGGAGCTGTTTTTT.

The rearrangement joins TRBV7-9 to TRBJ2-1; a possible D gene is TRBD1 (6 bases). Germline values: CDR1 SEHNR, CDR2 FQNEAQ (reference sequence). Trimming left V 6 bases short and J 0 bases short, with 12 bases between. The CDR3 runs 15 residues. The CDR3 here is CASSRKGGSYNEQFF. In DNA form, the CDR3 reads TGTGCCAGCAGTCGTAAAGGGGGCTCCTACAATGAGCAGTTCTTC.

J is TRBJ2-2 and V is TRBV7-6, with a possible D match to TRBD2 (6 bases). The germline V gene has CDR1 SGHVS and CDR2 FNYEAQ. V shed 1 base and J shed 5 bases, with 11 bases lying between them. The CDR3 length is 15 residues. Here the CDR3 reads CASSLGGTFTGELFF. The CDR3 bases are TGTGCCAGCAGCTTAGGGGGGACTTTTACCGGGGAGCTGTTTTTT.

The chain employs TRBV27 and TRBJ2-2; 8 positions agree with TRBD2. V dropped 7 bases and J dropped 10; count of bases not matched to a gene: 11. This CDR3 comprises 14 residues. CDR1 is MNHEY and CDR2 is SMNVEV in the germline V gene (reference sequence). CDR3 protein: CASKGIAGIEELFF. CDR3 nucleotide sequence: TGTGCCAGCAAAGGAATAGCGGGAATCGAGGAGCTGTTTTTT.

The CDR3 nucleotides are TGTGCCAGCAGTCCCGGGGGGAGGTTGGGCGAAAAACTGTTTTTT. Amino acid sequence: CASSPGGRLGEKLFF. The chain employs TRBV6-5 and TRBJ1-4; tentatively, D is TRBD1 (5 bases). Germline V CDR1 and CDR2: MNHEY, SVGAGI. V dropped 5 bases and J dropped 8 bases, with 18 bases sitting between them. The CDR3 length is 15 residues.

This clone was seen more than once but under ten times. V usage is TRBV5-5 and J usage is TRBJ2-7; TRBD2 matches at 7 bases. J lost 6 bases, V lost 3 bases, and 0 bases had no gene match. The CDR3 spans 11 residues. Germline V gives CDR1 SGHKS, CDR2 YYEKEE (reference sequence). CDR3 coding DNA: TGTGCCAGCAGCTCGGGAGGCGAGCAGTACTTC. It yields the protein CASSSGGEQYF. Using reference TRBV5-5 and TRBJ2-7 for the parts outside the CDR3, the full variable domain is DAGVTQSPTHLIKTRGQQVTLRCSPISGHKSVSWYQQVLGQGPQFIFQYYEKEERGRGNFPDRFSARQFPNYSSELNVNALLLGDSALYLCASSSGGEQYFGPGTRLTVT.

V and J are TRBV27 and TRBJ1-1; 9 nucleotides align to TRBD1. The CDR3 sequence is 13 residues long. Trimming took 6 bases from V and 7 from J; bases not matched to a gene: 6. Germline-derived CDR1 and CDR2 are MNHEY and SMNVEV (reference sequence). CDR3 bases: TGTGCCAGCAGCCCCACAGGGGGCCTTGAAGCTTTCTTT. Translated, it gives CASSPTGGLEAFF.